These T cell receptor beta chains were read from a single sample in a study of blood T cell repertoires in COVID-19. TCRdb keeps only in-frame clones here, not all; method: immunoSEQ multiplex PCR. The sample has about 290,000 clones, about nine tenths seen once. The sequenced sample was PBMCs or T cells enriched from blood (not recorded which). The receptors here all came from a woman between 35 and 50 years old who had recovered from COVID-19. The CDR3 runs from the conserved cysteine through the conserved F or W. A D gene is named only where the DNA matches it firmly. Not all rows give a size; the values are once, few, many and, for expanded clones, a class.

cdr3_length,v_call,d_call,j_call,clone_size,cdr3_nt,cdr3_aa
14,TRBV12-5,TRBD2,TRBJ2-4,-,TGTGCTAGTGGTTTGGAGACTAGCGGGGGCTCAATGCGCTTC,CASGLETSGGSMRF
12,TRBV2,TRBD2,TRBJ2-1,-,TGTGCCAGCGAAGGGACTAGCACTGAGCAGTTCTTC,CASEGTSTEQFF
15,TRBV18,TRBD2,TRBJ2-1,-,TGTGCCAGCTCACCACTAGCGGGCTCCTACAATGAGCAGTTCTTC,CASSPLAGSYNEQFF
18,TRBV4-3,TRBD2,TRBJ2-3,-,TGCGCCAGCAGCCAACACTCTACTAGCGGGAAAAACACAGATACGCAGTATTTT,CASSQHSTSGKNTDTQYF
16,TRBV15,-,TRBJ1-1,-,TGTGCCACCAGCTTAAAAAGGCGGGGAGCGGTCACTGAAGCTTTCTTT,CATSLKRRGAVTEAFF
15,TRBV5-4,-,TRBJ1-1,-,TGTGCCAGCAGCTCAACACGGACTTCGAACACTGAAGCTTTCTTT,CASSSTRTSNTEAFF
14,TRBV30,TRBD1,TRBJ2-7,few,TGTGCCTGGAGTCCGGGACAGGGGTCCTACGAGCAGTACTTC,CAWSPGQGSYEQYF
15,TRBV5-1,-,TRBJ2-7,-,TGCGCCAGCACCCTATTGGCGGGGACCTCCTACGAGCAGTACTTC,CASTLLAGTSYEQYF
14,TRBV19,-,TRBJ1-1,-,TGTGCCAGTAGTGGACACAGGGAACCAAGGGCGGCTTTCTTT,CASSGHREPRAAFF
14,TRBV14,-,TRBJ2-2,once,TGTGCCAGCAGCCAAGCCGGGGGCACCGGGGAGCTGTTTTTT,CASSQAGGTGELFF
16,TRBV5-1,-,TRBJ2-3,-,TGCGCCAGCAGCTCTAATCAGGGAAGGGGTACAGATACGCAGTATTTT,CASSSNQGRGTDTQYF
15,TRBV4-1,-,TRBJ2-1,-,TGCGCCAGCAGCCAGACTACCAGCTCCTACAATGAGCAGTTCTTC,CASSQTTSSYNEQFF
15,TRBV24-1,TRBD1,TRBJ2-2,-,TGTGCCACCAGTGACCCCCGACAGGGCACCGGGGAGCTGTTTTTT,CATSDPRQGTGELFF
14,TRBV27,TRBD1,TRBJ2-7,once,TGTGCCAGCAGTACAGGGGGCCGGTCCTACGAGCAGTACTTC,CASSTGGRSYEQYF
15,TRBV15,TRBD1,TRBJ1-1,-,TGTGCCACCAGCAGAGTGACAGGGCGGAACACTGAAGCTTTCTTT,CATSRVTGRNTEAFF
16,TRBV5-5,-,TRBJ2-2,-,TGTGCCAGCAGTGAGGGTAGCGGTCTCTCCACCGGGGAGCTGTTTTTT,CASSEGSGLSTGELFF
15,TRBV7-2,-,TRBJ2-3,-,TGTGCCAGCAGCTTAAGTCCCGCTCGGGCAGATACGCAGTATTTT,CASSLSPARADTQYF
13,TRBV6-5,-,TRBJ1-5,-,TGTGCCAGCATTTTCGGCCGCGAGGGGCCCCAGCATTTT,CASIFGREGPQHF
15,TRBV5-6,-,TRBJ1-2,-,TGTGCCAGCAGCCCCTTAGGAGGGGCGGGGTATGGCTACACCTTC,CASSPLGGAGYGYTF
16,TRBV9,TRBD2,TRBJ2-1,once,TGTGCCAGCAGCGTATCTACTAGCGGGAGAGTCCGGGAGCAGTTCTTC,CASSVSTSGRVREQFF
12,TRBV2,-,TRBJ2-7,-,TGTGCCAGCAGTGCGGACAGCTACGAGCAGTACTTC,CASSADSYEQYF
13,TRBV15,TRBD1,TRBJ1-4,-,TGTGCCACCAGCGACAGGGGCTTGGGAAAACTGTTTTTT,CATSDRGLGKLFF
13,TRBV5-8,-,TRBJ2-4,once,TGTGCCAGCAGCTTGGTGCAGATGAACATTCAGTACTTC,CASSLVQMNIQYF
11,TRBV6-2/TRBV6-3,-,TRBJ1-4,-,TGTGCCAGCAGTGAGGTGGGAAAACTGTTTTTT,CASSEVGKLFF
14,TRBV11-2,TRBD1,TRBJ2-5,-,TGTGCCAGCAGCCCACGGGACAGCCAAGAGACCCAGTACTTC,CASSPRDSQETQYF
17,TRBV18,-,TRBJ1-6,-,TGTGCCAGCTCACCGACGGGACTCCACGCCGGGAATTCACCCCTCCACTTT,CASSPTGLHAGNSPLHF
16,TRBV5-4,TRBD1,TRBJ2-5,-,TGTGCCAGCAGCGGTGGGACAGGGAAAATCCAAGAGACCCAGTACTTC,CASSGGTGKIQETQYF
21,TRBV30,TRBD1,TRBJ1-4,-,TGTGCCTGGAGCACGTTCACGGTGGGACAGGGGCTGCGGGGGGCTAATGAAAAACTGTTTTTT,CAWSTFTVGQGLRGANEKLFF
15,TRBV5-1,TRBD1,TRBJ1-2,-,TGCGCCAGCAGCTTGGCCCCGGGACAGGGAGATGGCTACACCTTC,CASSLAPGQGDGYTF
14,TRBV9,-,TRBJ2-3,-,TGTGCCAGCTGCCGAGGAGGTGTCTCAGATACGCAGTATTTT,CASCRGGVSDTQYF
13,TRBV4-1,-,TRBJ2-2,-,TGCGCCAGCAGCCACCTAGGCCTCGGGGAGCTGTTTTTT,CASSHLGLGELFF
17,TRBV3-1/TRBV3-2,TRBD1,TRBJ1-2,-,TGTGCCAGCAGCCAAGATCTGGTGCAGGGGGCCTTCTATGGCTACACCTTC,CASSQDLVQGAFYGYTF
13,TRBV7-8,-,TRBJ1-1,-,TGTGCCAGCAGCCTAGCGGATCACAGGAGAACTTTCTTT,CASSLADHRRTFF
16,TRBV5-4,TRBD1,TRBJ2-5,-,TGTGCCAGCAGCAAATCGGCCGGGACAGAACAAGAGACCCAGTACTTC,CASSKSAGTEQETQYF
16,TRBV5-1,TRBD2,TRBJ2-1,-,TGCGCCAGCAGCTTAATGCTAGCGGGGACCTACAATGAGCAGTTCTTC,CASSLMLAGTYNEQFF
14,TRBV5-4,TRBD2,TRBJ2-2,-,TGTGCCAGCAAGGCGGGAGGCTCTACCGGGGAGCTGTTTTTT,CASKAGGSTGELFF
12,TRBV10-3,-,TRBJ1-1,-,TGTGCCATCAGATTCGGGAACACTGAAGCTTTCTTT,CAIRFGNTEAFF
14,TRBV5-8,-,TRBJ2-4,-,TGTGCCAGCAGCCCCTGGGGCGCCAAAAACATTCAGTACTTC,CASSPWGAKNIQYF
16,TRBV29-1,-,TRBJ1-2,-,TGCAGCGTAGTACCCCGTCTCGGTGAATCCAACTATGGCTACACCTTC,CSVVPRLGESNYGYTF
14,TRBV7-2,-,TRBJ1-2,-,TGTGCCAGCAGCTTATTACAGGATAACTATGGCTACACCTTC,CASSLLQDNYGYTF
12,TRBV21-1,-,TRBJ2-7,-,TGTGCCAGCAGCCACAGACCCTACGAGCAGTACTTC,CASSHRPYEQYF
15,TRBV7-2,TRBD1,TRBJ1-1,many,TGTGCCAGCAGCGCAGGACAGGGCCCGAACACTGAAGCTTTCTTT,CASSAGQGPNTEAFF
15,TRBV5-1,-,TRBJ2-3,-,TGCGCCAGCACCCCGTGGGCAGGAAGCACAGATACGCAGTATTTT,CASTPWAGSTDTQYF
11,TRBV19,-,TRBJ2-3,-,TGTGCCAGTAGCTACACAGATACGCAGTATTTT,CASSYTDTQYF
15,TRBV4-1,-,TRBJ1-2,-,TGCGCCAGCAGCCACCTGGAGGACGGAAACTATGGCTACACCTTC,CASSHLEDGNYGYTF
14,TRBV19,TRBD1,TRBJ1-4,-,TGTGCCAGTAGGGGACAGGGGGGGGGTGAAAAACTGTTTTTT,CASRGQGGGEKLFF
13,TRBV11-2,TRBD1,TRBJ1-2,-,TGTGCCAGCAGCTTAGACAGGGGGCATAGCTACACCTTC,CASSLDRGHSYTF
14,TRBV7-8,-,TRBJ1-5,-,TGTGCCAGCAGCTTAGGAGTCTCCAATCAGCCCCAGCATTTT,CASSLGVSNQPQHF
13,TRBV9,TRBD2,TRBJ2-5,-,TGTGCCAGCTCCGGGACTAGCCTGGAGACCCAGTACTTC,CASSGTSLETQYF
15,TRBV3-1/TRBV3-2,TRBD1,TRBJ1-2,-,TGTGCCAGCAGCCTGAGGACAGGGGTGGGATATGGCTACACCTTC,CASSLRTGVGYGYTF
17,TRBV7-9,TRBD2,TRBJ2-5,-,TGTGCCAGCAGCTCAAACCCCAGACTAGCGGGAGTCGAGACCCAGTACTTC,CASSSNPRLAGVETQYF
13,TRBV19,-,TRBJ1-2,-,TGTGCCAGTAGGGTAGGGGCCAACTATGGCTACACCTTC,CASRVGANYGYTF
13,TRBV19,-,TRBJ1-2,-,TGTGCCAGTAGTTCCTTAAACAGGGAGGGCTACACCTTC,CASSSLNREGYTF
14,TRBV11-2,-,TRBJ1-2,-,TGTGCCAGCAGCTTAGAGGTTATGCCGGGTGGCTACACCTTC,CASSLEVMPGGYTF
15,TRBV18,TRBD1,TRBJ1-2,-,TGTGCCAGCTCTCTGGGACAGGGCCGGGACTATGGCTACACCTTC,CASSLGQGRDYGYTF
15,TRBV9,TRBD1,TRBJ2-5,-,TGTGCCAGCAGCGCACCTCACAGGGGTCTCGAGACCCAGTACTTC,CASSAPHRGLETQYF
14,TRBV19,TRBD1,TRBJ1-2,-,TGTGCCAGTAGTATTGCAGGGGGTGAGGATGGCTACACCTTC,CASSIAGGEDGYTF
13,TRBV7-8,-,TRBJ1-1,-,TGTGCCAGCAGCTTTGGGAGGAGGGCTGAAGCTTTCTTT,CASSFGRRAEAFF
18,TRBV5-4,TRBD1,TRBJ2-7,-,TGTGCCAGCAGCTTGGGGTGGAGAGGACAGGGGTCGAGCTACGAGCAGTACTTC,CASSLGWRGQGSSYEQYF